Given below is one T cell receptor (beta chain) in context. Antigen: not known. This sample was taken from a study of blood T cells in healthy people across ages. Broader study findings: Estimates of total diversity, which came from one million sequenced T cells, were considered to be underestimates.

A J-beta primer mix and a sample-barcoded 5' primer were used in a second PCR of about 6 to 12 cycles. Sequencing yielded, for each sample, at least 2.5 million paired-end reads carrying CDR3. One entry per CDR3 protein, called by TCRdb with MiXCR from the 5' RACE reads. The data hold some 1.4 million distinct CDR3 sequences, with around 42% observed a single time. Donation came from healthy Caucasian individuals in Russia who were aged about 6 to 90. Every donor provided 9.5 to 10 milliliters of peripheral blood. The CDR3 is 15 residues long. CDR1 and CDR2 from the germline V gene are SGHDT and YYEEEE.

The rearrangement uses TRBV5-6 and TRBJ2-4; 11 bases line up with TRBD1. The J call may not be correct, given that the DNA end is closer to TRBJ2-7. This TCR was sampled from a woman aged 18-29 years in good health. The sample taken for sequencing was blood. The CDR3 region is CASSYRDRGMYEQYF. In DNA form, the CDR3 reads TGTGCCAGCAGCTACCGGGACAGGGGGATGTACGAGCAGTACTTC.